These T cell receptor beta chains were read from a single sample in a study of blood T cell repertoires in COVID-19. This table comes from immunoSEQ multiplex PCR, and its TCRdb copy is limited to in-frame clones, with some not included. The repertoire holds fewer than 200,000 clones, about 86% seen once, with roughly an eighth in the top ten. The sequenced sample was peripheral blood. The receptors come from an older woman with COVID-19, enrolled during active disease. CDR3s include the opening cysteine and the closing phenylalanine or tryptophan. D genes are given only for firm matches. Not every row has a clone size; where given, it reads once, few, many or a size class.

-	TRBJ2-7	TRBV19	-	CASSMAGTASYEQYF	TGTGCCAGTAGTATGGCCGGGACTGCCTCCTACGAGCAGTACTTC
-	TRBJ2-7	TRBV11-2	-	CASSLRQVNEQYF	TGTGCCAGCAGCTTAAGACAGGTCAACGAGCAGTACTTC
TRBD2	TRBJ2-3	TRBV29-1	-	CSVEDDERGQSTDTQYF	TGCAGCGTTGAAGATGATGAGCGGGGCCAAAGCACAGATACGCAGTATTTT
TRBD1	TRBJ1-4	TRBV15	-	CATSRGDRATNEKLFF	TGTGCCACCAGCAGGGGGGACAGGGCAACTAATGAAAAACTGTTTTTT
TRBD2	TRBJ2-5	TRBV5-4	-	CASSQKLGLGQGTQYF	TGTGCCAGCAGCCAAAAATTGGGACTAGGGCAGGGGACCCAGTACTTC
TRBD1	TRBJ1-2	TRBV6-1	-	CASSELTGVLGGYTF	TGTGCCAGCAGTGAATTGACAGGGGTACTCGGTGGCTACACCTTC
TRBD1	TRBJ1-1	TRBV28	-	CASSGRGGGDTEAFF	TGTGCCAGCAGTGGCCGAGGGGGCGGGGACACTGAAGCTTTCTTT
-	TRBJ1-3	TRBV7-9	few	CASSGDNSGNTIYF	TGTGCCAGCAGCGGGGACAACTCTGGAAACACCATATATTTT
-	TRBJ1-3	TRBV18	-	CASSPQDSHSGNTIYF	TGTGCCAGCTCACCCCAGGACAGTCACTCTGGAAACACCATATATTTT
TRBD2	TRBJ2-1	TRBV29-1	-	CSALSGSRNNEQFF	TGCAGCGCCCTTAGCGGGAGCAGGAACAATGAGCAGTTCTTC
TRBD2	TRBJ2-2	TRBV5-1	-	CASRNRAGVNTGELFF	TGCGCCAGCAGAAATCGGGCGGGAGTGAACACCGGGGAGCTGTTTTTT
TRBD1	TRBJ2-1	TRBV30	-	CAWSPGQGGYNEQFF	TGTGCCTGGAGCCCGGGACAGGGGGGTTACAATGAGCAGTTCTTC
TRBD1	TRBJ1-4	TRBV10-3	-	CAISDGRGREKLFF	TGTGCCATCAGTGACGGCAGGGGGCGTGAAAAACTGTTTTTT
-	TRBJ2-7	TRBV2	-	CASRITPDEQYF	TGTGCCAGCAGGATTACTCCGGACGAGCAGTACTTC
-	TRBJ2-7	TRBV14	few	CASSHRDTRSYEQYF	TGTGCCAGCAGCCATAGGGACACTCGATCCTACGAGCAGTACTTC
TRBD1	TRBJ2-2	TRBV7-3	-	CASSPLGGPGTGELFF	TGTGCCAGCAGCCCCCTAGGGGGCCCGGGGACCGGGGAGCTGTTTTTT
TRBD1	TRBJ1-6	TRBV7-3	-	CASSSGGPLHF	TGTGCCAGCAGCTCAGGGGGGCCCCTCCACTTT
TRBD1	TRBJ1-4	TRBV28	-	CASSPDRAGTNEKLFF	TGTGCCAGCAGTCCCGACAGGGCTGGCACTAATGAAAAACTGTTTTTT
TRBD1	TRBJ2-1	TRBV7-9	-	CASSLRSGTGGLVGVEQFF	TGTGCCAGCAGCTTGCGATCCGGGACAGGGGGACTAGTTGGGGTTGAGCAGTTCTTC
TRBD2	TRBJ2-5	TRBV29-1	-	CSVDSSGSGPGETQYF	TGCAGCGTTGATTCTAGCGGGAGCGGACCAGGAGAGACCCAGTACTTC
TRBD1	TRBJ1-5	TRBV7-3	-	CASSSSVSGTGVNQPQHF	TGTGCCAGCAGCTCATCGGTTTCCGGGACAGGGGTCAATCAGCCCCAGCATTTT
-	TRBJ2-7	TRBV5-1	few	CASSLVLAGEQYF	TGCGCCAGCAGCTTGGTACTAGCAGGCGAGCAGTACTTC
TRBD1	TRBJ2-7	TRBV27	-	CASSKLDRGSYEQYF	TGTGCCAGCAGTAAGCTCGACAGGGGGAGCTACGAGCAGTACTTC
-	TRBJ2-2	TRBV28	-	CASSLRGGTGELFF	TGTGCCAGCAGTTTAAGAGGGGGCACCGGGGAGCTGTTTTTT
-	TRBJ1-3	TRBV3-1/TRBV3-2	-	CASSQGASLSGNTIYF	TGTGCCAGCAGCCAAGGTGCCAGTCTCTCTGGAAACACCATATATTTT
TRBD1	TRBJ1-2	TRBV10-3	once	CAISVQGNYGYTF	TGTGCCATCAGCGTACAGGGGAACTATGGCTACACCTTC
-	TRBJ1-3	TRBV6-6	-	CASSRSGQIGSGNTIYF	TGTGCCAGCAGTCGGAGTGGACAAATCGGGTCTGGAAACACCATATATTTT